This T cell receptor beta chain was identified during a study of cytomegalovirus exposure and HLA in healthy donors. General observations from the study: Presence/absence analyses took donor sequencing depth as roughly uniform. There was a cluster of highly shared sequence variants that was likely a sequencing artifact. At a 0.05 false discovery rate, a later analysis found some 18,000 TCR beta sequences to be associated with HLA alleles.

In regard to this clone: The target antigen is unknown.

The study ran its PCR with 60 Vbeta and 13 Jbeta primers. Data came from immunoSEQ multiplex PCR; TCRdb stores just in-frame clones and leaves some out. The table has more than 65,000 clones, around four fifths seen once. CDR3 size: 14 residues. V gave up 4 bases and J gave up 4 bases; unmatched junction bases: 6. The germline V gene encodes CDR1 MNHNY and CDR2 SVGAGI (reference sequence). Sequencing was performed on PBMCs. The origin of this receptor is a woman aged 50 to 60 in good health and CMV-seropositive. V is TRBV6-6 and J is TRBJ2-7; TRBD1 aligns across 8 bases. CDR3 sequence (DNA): TGTGCCAGCAGTTTAGGGGACAGGTTTTACGAGCAGTACTTC. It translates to CASSLGDRFYEQYF.